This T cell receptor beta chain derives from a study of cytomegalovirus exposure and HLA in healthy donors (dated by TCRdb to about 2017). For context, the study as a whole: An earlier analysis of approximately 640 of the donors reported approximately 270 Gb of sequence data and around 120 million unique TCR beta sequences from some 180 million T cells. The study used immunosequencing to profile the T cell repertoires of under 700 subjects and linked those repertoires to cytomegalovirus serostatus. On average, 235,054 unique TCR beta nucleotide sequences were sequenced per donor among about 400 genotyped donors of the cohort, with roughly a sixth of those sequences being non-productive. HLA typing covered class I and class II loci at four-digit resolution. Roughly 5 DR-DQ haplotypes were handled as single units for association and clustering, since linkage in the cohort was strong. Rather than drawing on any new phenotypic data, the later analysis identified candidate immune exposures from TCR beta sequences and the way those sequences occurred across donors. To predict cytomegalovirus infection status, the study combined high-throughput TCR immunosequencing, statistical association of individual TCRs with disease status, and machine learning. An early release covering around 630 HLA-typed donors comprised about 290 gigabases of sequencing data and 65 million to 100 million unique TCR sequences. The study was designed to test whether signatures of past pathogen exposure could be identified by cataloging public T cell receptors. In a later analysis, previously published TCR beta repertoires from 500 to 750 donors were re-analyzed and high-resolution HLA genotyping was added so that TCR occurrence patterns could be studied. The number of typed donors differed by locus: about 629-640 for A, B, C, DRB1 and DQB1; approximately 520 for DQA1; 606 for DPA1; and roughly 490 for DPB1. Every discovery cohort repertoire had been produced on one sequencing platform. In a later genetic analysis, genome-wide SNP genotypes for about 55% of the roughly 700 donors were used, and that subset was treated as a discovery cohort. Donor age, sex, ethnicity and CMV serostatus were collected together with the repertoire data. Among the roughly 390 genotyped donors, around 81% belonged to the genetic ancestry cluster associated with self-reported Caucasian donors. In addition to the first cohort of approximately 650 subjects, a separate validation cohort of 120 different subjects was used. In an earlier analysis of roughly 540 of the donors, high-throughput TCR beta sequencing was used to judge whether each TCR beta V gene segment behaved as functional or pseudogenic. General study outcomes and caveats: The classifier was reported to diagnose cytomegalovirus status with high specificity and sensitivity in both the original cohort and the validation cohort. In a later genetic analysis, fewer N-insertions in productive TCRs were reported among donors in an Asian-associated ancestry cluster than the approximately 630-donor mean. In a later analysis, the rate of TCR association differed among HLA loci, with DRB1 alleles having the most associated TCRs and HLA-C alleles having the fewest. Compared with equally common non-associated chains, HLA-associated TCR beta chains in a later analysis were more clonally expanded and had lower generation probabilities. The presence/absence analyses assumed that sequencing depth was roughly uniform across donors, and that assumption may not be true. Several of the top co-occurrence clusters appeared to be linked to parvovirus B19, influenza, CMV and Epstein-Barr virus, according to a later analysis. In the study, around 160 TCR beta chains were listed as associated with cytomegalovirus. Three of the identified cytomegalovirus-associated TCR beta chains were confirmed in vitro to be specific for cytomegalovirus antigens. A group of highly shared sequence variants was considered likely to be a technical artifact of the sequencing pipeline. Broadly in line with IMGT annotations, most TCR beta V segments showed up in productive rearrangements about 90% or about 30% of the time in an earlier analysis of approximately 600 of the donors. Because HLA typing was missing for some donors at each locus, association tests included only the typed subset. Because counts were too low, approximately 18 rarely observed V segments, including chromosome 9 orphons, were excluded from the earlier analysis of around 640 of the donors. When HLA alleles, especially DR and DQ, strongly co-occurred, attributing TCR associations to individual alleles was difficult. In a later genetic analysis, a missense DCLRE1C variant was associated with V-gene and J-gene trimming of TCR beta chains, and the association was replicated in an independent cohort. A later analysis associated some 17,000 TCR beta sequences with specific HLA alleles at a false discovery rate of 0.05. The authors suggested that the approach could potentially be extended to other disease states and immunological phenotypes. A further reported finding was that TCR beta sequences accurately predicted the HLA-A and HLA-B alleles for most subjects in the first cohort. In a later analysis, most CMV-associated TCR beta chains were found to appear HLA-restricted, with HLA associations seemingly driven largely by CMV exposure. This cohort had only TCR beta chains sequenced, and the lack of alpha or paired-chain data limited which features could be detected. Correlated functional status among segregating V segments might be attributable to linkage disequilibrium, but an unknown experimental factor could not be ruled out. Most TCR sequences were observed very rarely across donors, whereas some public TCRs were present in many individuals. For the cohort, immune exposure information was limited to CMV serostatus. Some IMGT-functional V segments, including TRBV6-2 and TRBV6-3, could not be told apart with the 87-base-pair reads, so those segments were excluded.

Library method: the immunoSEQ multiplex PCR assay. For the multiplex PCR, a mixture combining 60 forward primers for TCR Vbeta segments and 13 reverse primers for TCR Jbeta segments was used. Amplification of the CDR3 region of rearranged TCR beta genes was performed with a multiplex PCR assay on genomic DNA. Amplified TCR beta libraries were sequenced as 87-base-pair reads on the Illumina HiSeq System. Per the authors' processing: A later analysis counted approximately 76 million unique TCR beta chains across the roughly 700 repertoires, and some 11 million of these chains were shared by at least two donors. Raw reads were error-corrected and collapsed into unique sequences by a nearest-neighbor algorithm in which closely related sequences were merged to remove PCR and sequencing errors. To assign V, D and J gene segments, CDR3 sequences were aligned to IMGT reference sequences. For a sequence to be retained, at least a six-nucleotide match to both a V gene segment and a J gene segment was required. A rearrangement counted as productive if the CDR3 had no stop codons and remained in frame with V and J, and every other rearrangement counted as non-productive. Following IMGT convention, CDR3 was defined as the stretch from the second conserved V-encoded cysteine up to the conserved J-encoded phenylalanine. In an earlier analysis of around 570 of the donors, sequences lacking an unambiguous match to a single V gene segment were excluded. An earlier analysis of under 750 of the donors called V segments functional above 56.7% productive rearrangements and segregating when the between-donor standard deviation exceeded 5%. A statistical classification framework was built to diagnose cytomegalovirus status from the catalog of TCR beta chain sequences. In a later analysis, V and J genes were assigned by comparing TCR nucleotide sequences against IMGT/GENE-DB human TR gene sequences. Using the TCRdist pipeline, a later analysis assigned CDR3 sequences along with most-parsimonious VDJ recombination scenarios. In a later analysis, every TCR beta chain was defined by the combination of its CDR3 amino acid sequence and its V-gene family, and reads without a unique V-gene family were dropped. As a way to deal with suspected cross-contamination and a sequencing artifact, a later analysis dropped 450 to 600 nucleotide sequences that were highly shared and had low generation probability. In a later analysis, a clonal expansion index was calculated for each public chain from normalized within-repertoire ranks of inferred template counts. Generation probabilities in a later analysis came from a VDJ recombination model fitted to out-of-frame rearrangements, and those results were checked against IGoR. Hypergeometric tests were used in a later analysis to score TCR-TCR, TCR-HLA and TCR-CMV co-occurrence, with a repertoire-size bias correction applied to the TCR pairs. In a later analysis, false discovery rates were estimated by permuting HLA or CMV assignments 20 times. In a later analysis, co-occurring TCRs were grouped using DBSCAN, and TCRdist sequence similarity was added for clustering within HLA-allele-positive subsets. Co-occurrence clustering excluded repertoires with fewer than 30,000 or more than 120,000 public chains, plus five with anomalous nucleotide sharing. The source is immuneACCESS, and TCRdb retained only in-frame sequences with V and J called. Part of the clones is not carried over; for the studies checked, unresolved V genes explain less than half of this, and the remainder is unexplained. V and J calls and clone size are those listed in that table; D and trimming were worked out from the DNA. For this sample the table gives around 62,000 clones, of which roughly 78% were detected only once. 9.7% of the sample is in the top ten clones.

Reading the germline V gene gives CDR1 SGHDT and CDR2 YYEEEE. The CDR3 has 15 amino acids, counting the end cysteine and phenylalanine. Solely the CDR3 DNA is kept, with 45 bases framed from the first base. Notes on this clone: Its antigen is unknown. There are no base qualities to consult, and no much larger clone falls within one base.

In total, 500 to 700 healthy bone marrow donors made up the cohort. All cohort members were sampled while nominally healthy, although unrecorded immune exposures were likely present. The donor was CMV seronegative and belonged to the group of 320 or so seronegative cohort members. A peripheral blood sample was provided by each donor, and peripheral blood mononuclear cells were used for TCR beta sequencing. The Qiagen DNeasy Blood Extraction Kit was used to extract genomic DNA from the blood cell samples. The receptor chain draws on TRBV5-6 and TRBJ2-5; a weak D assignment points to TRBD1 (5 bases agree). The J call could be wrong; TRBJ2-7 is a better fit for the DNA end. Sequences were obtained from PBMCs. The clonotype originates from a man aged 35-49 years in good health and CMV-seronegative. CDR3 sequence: CASSFRARASYEQYF. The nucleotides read TGTGCCAGCAGCTTCCGCGCCAGGGCCTCCTACGAGCAGTACTTC.